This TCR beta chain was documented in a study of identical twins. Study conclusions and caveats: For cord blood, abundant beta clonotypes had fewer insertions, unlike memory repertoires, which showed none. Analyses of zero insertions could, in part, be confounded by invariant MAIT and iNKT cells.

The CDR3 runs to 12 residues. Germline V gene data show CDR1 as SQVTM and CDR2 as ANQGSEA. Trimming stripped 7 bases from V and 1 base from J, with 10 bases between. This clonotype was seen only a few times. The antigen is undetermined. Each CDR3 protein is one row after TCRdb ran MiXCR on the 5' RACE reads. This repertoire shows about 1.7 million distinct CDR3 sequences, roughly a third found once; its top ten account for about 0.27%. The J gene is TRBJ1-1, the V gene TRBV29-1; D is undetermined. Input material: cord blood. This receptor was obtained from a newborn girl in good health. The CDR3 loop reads CSGTRQNTEAFF. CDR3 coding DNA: TGCAGCGGGACGAGACAGAACACTGAAGCTTTCTTT.